The 31 T cell receptor beta chains below were found in one sample sequenced in a study of control samples from healthy donors and cancer patients. Measured with immunoSEQ multiplex PCR; TCRdb has only the in-frame clones, and not every one. The sample has 170,000 or so clones; under 95% are singletons. Sequencing used blood. Source of these receptors: a woman aged 18-35 years in good health.

The chain employs TRBV20-1 and TRBJ1-1; D gene uncertain. Germline lookup yields CDR1 DFQATT and CDR2 SNEGSKA (reference sequence). Trimming took off 3 bases at V and 0 bases at J, with 5 bases between the two ends. The CDR3 is 12 residues long. The chain's CDR3 is CSASVMNTEAFF. The DNA for the CDR3 is TGCAGTGCTAGTGTAATGAACACTGAAGCTTTCTTT.

CDR3 coding DNA: TGTGCCAGCAGCTTACACACCGGGGAGCTGTTTTTT. This codes for CASSLHTGELFF. The chain has TRBV7-9 and TRBJ2-2; D call uncertain. CDR1 and CDR2 from the germline V gene are SEHNR and FQNEAQ (reference sequence). Trimming stripped 2 bases from V and 3 bases from J, with 1 base between. There are 12 residues in the CDR3.

The rearrangement joins TRBV5-1 to TRBJ2-1; D not resolved. Trimming stripped 0 bases from V and 3 bases from J, with 13 bases between. This CDR3 comprises 16 residues. The germline V gene has CDR1 SGHRS and CDR2 YFSETQ. DNA of the CDR3: TGCGCCAGCAGCTTGGACGGGTATAGCAGCTACAATGAGCAGTTCTTC. Its protein product is CASSLDGYSSYNEQFF.

The chain couples TRBV28 to TRBJ2-7; 8 positions agree with TRBD2. Trimming removed 5 bases from V and 6 bases from J; junction bases left unmatched: 6. Germline CDR1 MDHEN, CDR2 SYDVKM. The CDR3 is 13 residues long. CDR3 bases: TGTGCCAGCAGTACCGGGACTAGGGGCGAGCAGTACTTC. Its protein product is CASSTGTRGEQYF.

This clone appeared a single time. The chain couples TRBV3-1 (or the pseudogene TRBV3-2) to TRBJ2-2; D perhaps matches TRBD1 (6 bases). This CDR3 comprises 17 residues. Trimming took 6 bases from V and 0 from J, leaving 17 bases between them. In germline, CDR1 is LGHDT, CDR2 YNNKEL (reference sequence). CDR3 sequence: CASSSHPGTTNTGELFF. DNA of the CDR3: TGTGCCAGCAGTTCTCATCCCGGGACAACGAACACCGGGGAGCTGTTTTTT.

The V call is TRBV19, the J call TRBJ1-2; D may be TRBD1 (5 bases). CDR3 length: 15 amino acids. In germline, CDR1 is LNHDA, CDR2 SQIVND (reference sequence). The V gene lost 4 bases and the J gene lost 5 bases, with 17 bases spanning the gap. The chain's CDR3 is CASSTGQGNFYGYTF. CDR3 nucleotide sequence: TGTGCCAGTAGTACTGGTCAGGGTAACTTTTATGGCTACACCTTC.

J is TRBJ2-7 and V is TRBV11-2; D remains ambiguous. Trimming took off 8 bases at V and 0 bases at J, with 14 bases between the two ends. Germline V gene data show CDR1 as SGHAT and CDR2 as FQNNGV. There are 14 residues in the CDR3. The CDR3 DNA is TGTGCCAGCGCCTGGACGCCGAGCTCCTACGAGCAGTACTTC. Translated: CASAWTPSSYEQYF. Complete variable domain (other parts from reference TRBV11-2 and TRBJ2-7): EAGVAQSPRYKIIEKRQSVAFWCNPISGHATLYWYQQILGQGPKLLIQFQNNGVVDDSQLPKDRFSAERLKGVDSTLKIQPAKLEDSAVYLCASAWTPSSYEQYFGPGTRLTVT.

J is TRBJ1-3 and V is TRBV5-1; TRBD1 might be the D (6 bases). There are 15 residues in the CDR3. Germline lookup yields CDR1 SGHRS and CDR2 YFSETQ. The V end was cut by 1 base, the J end by 2 bases, with 10 bases between. The CDR3 is CASSLSGGPGNTIYF. CDR3 coding DNA: TGCGCCAGCAGCTTGAGTGGGGGGCCTGGAAACACCATATATTTT.

The chain recombines TRBV7-9 with TRBJ1-2, with TRBD1 matching over 9 bases. Germline V lookup: CDR1 SEHNR, CDR2 FQNEAQ (reference sequence). With 4 bases clipped from V and 9 bases from J, the junction kept 9 bases outside the gene matches. The CDR3 sequence is 14 residues long. DNA for the CDR3: TGTGCCAGCAGCTCAATAAGGACAGGGGAGCGCTACACCTTC. Its translation: CASSSIRTGERYTF.

The chain carries TRBV28 and TRBJ1-6; D remains ambiguous. V was pared by 3 bases and J by 4 bases, with 7 bases between. Germline CDR1 MDHEN, CDR2 SYDVKM. The CDR3 consists of 14 residues. This chain's CDR3 is CASSLGSYNSPLHF. CDR3 DNA: TGTGCCAGCAGTTTGGGATCATATAATTCACCCCTCCACTTT.

The rearrangement uses TRBV5-6 and TRBJ1-4; D is unclear. Germline V gene lookup returns CDR1 SGHDT and CDR2 YYEEEE. CDR3 length equals 14 residues. Trimming shortened V by 1 base and J by 3 bases, and 7 bases separated the two germline ends. The CDR3 DNA is TGTGCCAGCAGCTTGAGAGGGTCTAATGAAAAACTGTTTTTT. Its translation is CASSLRGSNEKLFF.

The chain carries TRBV2 and TRBJ2-5, with 11 bases aligning to TRBD2. CDR1 SNHLY and CDR2 FYNNEI come from the germline V gene. There are 14 residues in the CDR3. J gave up 3 bases and V 6 bases, and 3 bases lay outside the gene matches. Here the CDR3 reads CASSGGLAEETQYF. The CDR3 nucleotides read TGTGCCAGCAGCGGGGGACTAGCGGAAGAGACCCAGTACTTC.

The rearrangement links TRBV7-8 to TRBJ1-4, with TRBD1 matching over 8 bases. The ends lost 9 bases at V and 9 bases at J; junction bases unmatched: 9. This CDR3 contains 13 residues. CDR1 is SGHVS and CDR2 is FQNEAQ in the germline V gene. Written as DNA, the CDR3 is TGTGCCAGTAGGTCCCGACAGGGGCAAAAACTGTTTTTT. This gives the protein CASRSRQGQKLFF.

The gene calls are TRBV7-9 and TRBJ1-2, with D hard to call. The CDR3 is 15 residues long. Between the trimmed V and J ends, which lost 7 bases and 7 bases, there was a span of 22 bases. CDR1 and CDR2 from the germline V gene are SEHNR and FQNEAQ (reference sequence). CDR3 nucleotides: TGTGCCAGCACCCTAACGTTAACACTCGGACGTGGCTACACCTTC. Translation: CASTLTLTLGRGYTF.

The chain carries TRBV5-1 and TRBJ1-6, with D unclear. There are 15 residues in the CDR3. Germline CDR1 reads SGHRS; CDR2 reads YFSETQ. Trimming stripped 2 bases from V and 5 bases from J, with 11 bases between. The CDR3 bases are TGCGCCAGCAGCTTTTCTCGGGCCGATAATTCACCCCTCCACTTT. It specifies CASSFSRADNSPLHF.

This clone was found once. The chain couples TRBV7-3 to TRBJ1-1; 7 bases are a match to TRBD1. The V gene's germline CDR1 is SGHTA and CDR2 FQGTGA. There are 14 residues in the CDR3. The V and J ends lost 5 bases and 4 bases, in that order; junction bases with no gene match: 7. DNA of the CDR3: TGTGCCAGCAGCCCCCTCCACAGGGGCACTGAAGCTTTCTTT. This translates into CASSPLHRGTEAFF.

This clone was found once. V and J are TRBV27 and TRBJ2-7; weak D call: TRBD1 (6 bases). This CDR3 comprises 12 residues. CDR1 and CDR2 (germline): MNHEY, SMNVEV (reference sequence). With 6 bases removed from V and 4 bases from J, the gap between germline ends came to 10 bases. The CDR3 is CASRQGRYEQYF. The CDR3, as DNA: TGTGCCAGCAGACAGGGACGTTACGAGCAGTACTTC.

The genes are TRBV7-9 and TRBJ1-1, with D unresolved. The CDR3 has 14 residues. V was cut by 2 bases and J by 0 bases, with 7 bases left in between. Germline V gene sequence: CDR1 SEHNR, CDR2 FQNEAQ (reference sequence). CDR3 sequence reads: CASSLSALNTEAFF. CDR3 coding DNA: TGTGCCAGCAGCTTAAGTGCCCTGAACACTGAAGCTTTCTTT. The full variable domain, rest sourced from reference TRBV7-9 and TRBJ1-1, is DTGVSQNPRHKITKRGQNVTFRCDPISEHNRLYWYRQTLGQGPEFLTYFQNEAQLEKSRLLSDRFSAERPKGSFSTLEIQRTEQGDSAMYLCASSLSALNTEAFFGQGTRLTVV.

CDR3 coding DNA: TGTGCCAGCAGCTTGTGGGGAGAGACCCAGTACTTC. Its translation is CASSLWGETQYF. The chain joins TRBV5-4 to TRBJ2-5; no reliable D call. V lost 1 base and J 4 bases, leaving 5 bases between the germline ends. Germline CDR1 is SGHNT and CDR2 is YYREEE (reference sequence). This CDR3 is 12 amino acids long.

The chain carries TRBV7-9 and TRBJ2-1; D is unresolved. Per germline, CDR1 SEHNR and CDR2 FQNEAQ (reference sequence). V gave up 6 bases and J gave up 9 bases, with 18 bases separating them. The CDR3 runs 14 residues. CDR3 DNA sequence: TGTGCCAGCAGATGGGATAGTACGGATCCTGAGCAGTTCTTC. Translating it yields CASRWDSTDPEQFF.

The chain employs TRBV6-2 or TRBV6-3 and TRBJ1-4, with unresolved D. Trimming removed 6 bases at V and 6 bases at J, with 17 bases between. CDR1 and CDR2 from the germline V gene are MNHEY and SVGEGT. The CDR3 is 15 amino acids. The CDR3 bases are TGTGCCAGCAGCAACCGACGGGCTATGGATGAAAAACTGTTTTTT. Translated: CASSNRRAMDEKLFF.

In nucleotides, the CDR3 is TGCGCCAGCAGCTTGGGGAGCGAAGGCTACACCTTC. This sequence encodes CASSLGSEGYTF. The rearrangement joins TRBV5-1 to TRBJ1-2; no clear D gene. The CDR3 covers 12 residues. From germline, CDR1 is SGHRS and CDR2 YFSETQ. Between the trimmed V and J ends, which lost 0 bases and 8 bases, there was a span of 8 bases.

The V gene is TRBV14, the J gene TRBJ2-1; possible D gene TRBD2, 6 bases. This CDR3 is built from 13 residues. V was cut by 5 bases and J by 6 bases, with 11 bases left in between. The germline gives CDR1 SGHDN, CDR2 FVKESK. For the CDR3, the DNA is TGTGCCAGCAGCTGGGGACTCCTCAATGAGCAGTTCTTC. It is translated as CASSWGLLNEQFF. The full variable domain, in which reference TRBV14 and TRBJ2-1 provide the parts outside the CDR3, is EAGVTQFPSHSVIEKGQTVTLRCDPISGHDNLYWYRRVMGKEIKFLLHFVKESKQDESGMPNNRFLAERTGGTYSTLKVQPAELEDSGVYFCASSWGLLNEQFFGPGTRLTVL.

J is TRBJ1-1 and V is TRBV5-5; D is undetermined. V was trimmed by 1 base and J by 5 bases, leaving 15 bases between them. The germline V gene has CDR1 SGHKS and CDR2 YYEKEE (reference sequence). CDR3 length: 15 residues. The CDR3 reads CASSLFAGGETEAFF. CDR3 nucleotides: TGTGCCAGCAGCTTGTTCGCAGGAGGAGAAACTGAAGCTTTCTTT.

This chain uses TRBV6-6 with TRBJ2-1; D is undetermined. There are 14 residues in the CDR3. Trimming took off 7 bases at V and 9 bases at J, with 19 bases between the two ends. Germline CDR1 MNHNY, CDR2 SVGAGI (reference sequence). The CDR3 bases are TGTGCCAGCATCCACAAGACATTGTCGGTTGAGCAGTTCTTC. It encodes CASIHKTLSVEQFF.

The rearrangement joins TRBV6-5 to TRBJ1-5; D is ambiguous. The CDR3 loop spans 12 amino acids. Germline values: CDR1 MNHEY, CDR2 SVGAGI. The germline V and J ends were trimmed by 7 bases and 1 base, with 5 bases remaining between them. CDR3 region: CASKDSNQPQHF. The CDR3, as DNA: TGTGCCAGCAAGGACAGCAATCAGCCCCAGCATTTT.

J is TRBJ1-3 and V is TRBV7-2; no definite D call. This CDR3 has 16 amino acids. Germline CDR1 reads SGHTA; CDR2 reads FQGNSA. V was clipped by 0 bases and J by 1 base, with 10 bases between them. CDR3 coding DNA: TGTGCCAGCAGCTTAGCAATCAGCCCTTCTGGAAACACCATATATTTT. This gives the protein CASSLAISPSGNTIYF.

Only one count was recorded for this clone. The rearrangement links TRBV5-1 to TRBJ1-1; D gene unclear. The ends were cut back, 0 bases at V and 4 bases at J, with 10 bases in the middle. The germline gives CDR1 SGHRS, CDR2 YFSETQ. The CDR3 loop spans 14 amino acids. In nucleotides, the CDR3 is TGCGCCAGCAGCTTGGTTGTTGAGGGCACTGAAGCTTTCTTT. This codes for CASSLVVEGTEAFF. Full variable domain (rest looked up from reference TRBV5-1 and TRBJ1-1): KAGVTQTPRYLIKTRGQQVTLSCSPISGHRSVSWYQQTPGQGLQFLFEYFSETQRNKGNFPGRFSGRQFSNSRSEMNVSTLELGDSALYLCASSLVVEGTEAFFGQGTRLTVV.

The J gene is TRBJ2-7, the V gene TRBV12-3 or TRBV12-4, with D uncertain. The V and J ends lost 6 bases and 5 bases respectively, with 14 bases between them. The CDR3 loop spans 13 amino acids. The CDR3 DNA reads as TGTGCCAGCAGACCGCGTTGGGTCAACGAGCAGTACTTC. This sequence encodes CASRPRWVNEQYF.

This chain joins TRBV9 and TRBJ1-3, with 9 bases fitting TRBD1. Germline V gene data show CDR1 as SGDLS and CDR2 as YYNGEE. The CDR3 spans 15 residues. The junction had 7 bases not matched to a gene; V was cut back by 4 bases and J by 5 bases. The chain's CDR3 is CASSSSQGARNTIYF. CDR3 bases: TGTGCCAGCAGCTCCTCACAGGGGGCGAGAAACACCATATATTTT.

The chain combines TRBV5-6 with TRBJ2-2; 7 positions agree with TRBD2. The germline gives CDR1 SGHDT, CDR2 YYEEEE. The CDR3 is 16 residues long. The V and J ends lost 4 bases and 6 bases, in that order; junction bases with no gene match: 12. CDR3 loop: CASSLGLFQGAGELFF. CDR3 bases: TGTGCCAGCAGCCTGGGACTATTTCAAGGGGCCGGGGAGCTGTTTTTT.